This T cell receptor beta chain was obtained from a study of T-cell reconstitution after alpha-beta-depleted transplantation in children. Using unique molecular identifiers, the investigators prepared the TCRbeta library. TCRdb redid the calling of the PCR reads with MiXCR, one entry per CDR3 protein. This sample has approximately 520,000 distinct CDR3 sequences; approximately 32% occur once, and the top ten carry around 2.4%. The source of this sequence is a human donor who donated a stem cell graft to a child with aplastic anemia. Source: PBMCs from the stem cell graft donor, taken from the stem cell graft.

CDR3 in amino acids: CASRSLKSGNTIYF. Written as DNA, the CDR3 is TGTGCCAGCAGATCTCTAAAATCTGGAAACACCATATATTTT. The chain combines TRBV11-2 with TRBJ1-3; D unresolved. This CDR3 contains 14 residues. Germline V gives CDR1 SGHAT, CDR2 FQNNGV. V dropped 6 bases and J dropped 1 base, with 10 bases sitting between them. The complete variable domain, with remaining parts taken from reference TRBV11-2 and TRBJ1-3, reads EAGVAQSPRYKIIEKRQSVAFWCNPISGHATLYWYQQILGQGPKLLIQFQNNGVVDDSQLPKDRFSAERLKGVDSTLKIQPAKLEDSAVYLCASRSLKSGNTIYFGEGSWLTVV.